The clone carrying this T cell receptor beta chain was detected a few times. What it recognizes is unknown. V shed 2 bases and J shed 8 bases, with 7 bases lying between them. The CDR3 runs 13 residues. In germline, CDR1 is MDHEN, CDR2 SYDVKM. This sample was taken from a study of response to subunit inactivated influenza vaccine. General observations from the study: Researchers suggested that each seasonal influenza vaccination recruits few new T cells.

TCRdb re-derived calls from the RT-PCR reads in MiXCR, one entry per CDR3 protein. The table records about 150,000 distinct CDR3 sequences, 9.5% to 12% of them present only once. The source of this sequence is a man in his fifties or sixties who received an inactivated influenza vaccine. The sequences come from CD8+ T cells sorted from PBMCs, collected around 2 years after vaccination. The rearrangement uses TRBV28 and TRBJ1-6; D is unclear. The CDR3 reads CASSLSGDSPLHF. DNA of the CDR3: TGTGCCAGCAGTTTAAGCGGCGATTCACCCCTCCACTTT.